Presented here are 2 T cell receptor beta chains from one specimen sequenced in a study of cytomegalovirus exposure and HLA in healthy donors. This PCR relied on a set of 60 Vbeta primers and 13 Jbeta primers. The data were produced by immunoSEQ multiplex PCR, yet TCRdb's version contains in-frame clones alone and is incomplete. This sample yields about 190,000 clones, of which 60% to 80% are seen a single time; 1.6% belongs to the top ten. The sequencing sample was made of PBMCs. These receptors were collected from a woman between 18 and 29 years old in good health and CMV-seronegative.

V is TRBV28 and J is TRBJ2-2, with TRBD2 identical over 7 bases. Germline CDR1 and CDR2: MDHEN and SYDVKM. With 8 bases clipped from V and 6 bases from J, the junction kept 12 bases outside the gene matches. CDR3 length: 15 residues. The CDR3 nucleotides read TGTGCCAGCCACTCTGGGACTACCGATCCCGGGGAGCTGTTTTTT. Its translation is CASHSGTTDPGELFF.

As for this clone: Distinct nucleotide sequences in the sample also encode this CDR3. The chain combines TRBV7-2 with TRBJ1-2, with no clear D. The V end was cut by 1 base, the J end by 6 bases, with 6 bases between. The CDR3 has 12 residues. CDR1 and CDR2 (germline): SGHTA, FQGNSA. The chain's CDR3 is CASSLGRDGYTF. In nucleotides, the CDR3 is TGTGCCAGCAGCTTAGGGCGGGATGGCTACACCTTC.